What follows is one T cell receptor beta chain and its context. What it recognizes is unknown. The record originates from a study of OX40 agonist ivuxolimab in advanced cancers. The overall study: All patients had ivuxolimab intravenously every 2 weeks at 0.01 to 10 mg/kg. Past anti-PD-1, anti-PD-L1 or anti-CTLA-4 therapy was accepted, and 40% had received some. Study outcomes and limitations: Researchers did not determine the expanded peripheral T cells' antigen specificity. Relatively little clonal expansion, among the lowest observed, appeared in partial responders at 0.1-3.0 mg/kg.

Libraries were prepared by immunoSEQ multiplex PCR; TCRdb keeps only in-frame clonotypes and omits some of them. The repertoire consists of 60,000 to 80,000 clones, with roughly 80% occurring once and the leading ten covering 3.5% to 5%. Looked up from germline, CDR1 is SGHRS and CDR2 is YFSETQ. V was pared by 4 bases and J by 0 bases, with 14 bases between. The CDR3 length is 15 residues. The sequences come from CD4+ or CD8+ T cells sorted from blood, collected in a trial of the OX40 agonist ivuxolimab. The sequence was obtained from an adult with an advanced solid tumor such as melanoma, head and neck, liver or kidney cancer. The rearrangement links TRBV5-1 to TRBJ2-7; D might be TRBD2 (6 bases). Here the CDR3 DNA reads TGCGCCAGCAGCCCACCGCGGGACGGCTCCTACGAGCAGTACTTC. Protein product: CASSPPRDGSYEQYF.